This T cell receptor beta chain derives from a study of T cells in Graves' hyperthyroidism and ophthalmopathy. Findings of the study overall: Most thyroid clonotypes that were expanded above 0.001 also turned up in blood.

Amplification yielded TCR beta CDR3 regions, with RNA transcripts as the source. HTBI primers were the set used in a first-round RT-PCR of the TCR CDR3. TCRdb itself ran the multiplex PCR reads through MiXCR, one entry per CDR3 protein. The sample yields around 300,000 distinct CDR3 sequences, roughly 19% seen once. As to this clonotype: The antigen is undetermined.

Patients affected by ophthalmopathy presented a Clinical Activity Score of at least 3, a NOSPECS grade of at least 4, and disease duration below 3 months. Fresh 10 ml peripheral blood yielded PBMCs. This CDR3 is built from 14 residues. With 0 bases removed from V and 1 base from J, the gap between germline ends came to 6 bases. The germline gives CDR1 MNHGY, CDR2 SVAAGI. Sequencing was performed on blood. The chain is built from TRBV6-9 and TRBJ1-2, with a tentative D call TRBD1 (5 bases). This clonotype originated in a man in his fifties or sixties with Graves' ophthalmopathy. CDR3 sequence (DNA): TGTGCCAGCAGTTATTCGGGACTTAACTATGGCTACACCTTC. This codes for CASSYSGLNYGYTF.